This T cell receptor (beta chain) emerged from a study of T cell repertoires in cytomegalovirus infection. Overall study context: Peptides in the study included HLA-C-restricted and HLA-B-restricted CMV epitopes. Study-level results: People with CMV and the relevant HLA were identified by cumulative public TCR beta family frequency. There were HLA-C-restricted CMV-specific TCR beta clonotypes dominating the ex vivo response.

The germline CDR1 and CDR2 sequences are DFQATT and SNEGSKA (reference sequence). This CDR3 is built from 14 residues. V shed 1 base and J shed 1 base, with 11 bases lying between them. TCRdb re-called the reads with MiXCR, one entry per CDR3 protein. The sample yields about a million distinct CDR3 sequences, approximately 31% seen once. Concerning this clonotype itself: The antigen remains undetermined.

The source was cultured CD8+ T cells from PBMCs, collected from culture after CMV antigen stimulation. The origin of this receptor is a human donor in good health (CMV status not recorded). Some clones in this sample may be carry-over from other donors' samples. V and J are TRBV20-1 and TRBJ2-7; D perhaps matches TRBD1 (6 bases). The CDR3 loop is CSARGTVTSYEQYV. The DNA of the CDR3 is TGCAGTGCTAGAGGGACAGTAACTTCCTACGAGCAGTACGTC.